This TCR beta chain was captured in a study of human T cells and chemical hapten exposure. Indicated time point: patch test 1, 2 weeks after DPC sensitization. Treatment of the sample: therapeutic diphenylcyclopropenone sensitization with weekly scalp DPC. This clonotype was counted between two and nine times. Its target is unknown. Study conclusions and caveats: It was expanded TCRs that formed significantly more large CDR3 similarity clusters than controls did.

Using its own MiXCR run on the RACE reads, TCRdb lists one record per CDR3 protein. This table holds fewer than 400,000 distinct CDR3 sequences, 5.5% to 8% found once. This TCR came from a young woman with alopecia areata. Some clones in this sample may be carry-over from other donors' samples. The source was whole blood, collected in connection with sensitization to the hapten diphenylcyclopropenone (DPC).

DNA for the CDR3: TGTGCCAGCAGACAGGGGAGCACAGATACGCAGTATTTT. This gives the protein CASRQGSTDTQYF. The V and J genes are TRBV7-9 and TRBJ2-3; 7 bases map to TRBD1. After removal of 6 bases from V and 0 bases from J, the junction contained 0 bases not matched to a gene. The length of the CDR3 is 13 residues. Germline CDR1 is SEHNR and CDR2 is FQNEAQ (reference sequence).